A single sample is the source of the 30 T cell receptor beta chains below, sequenced in a study of TIL therapy for anti-PD-1-resistant metastatic lung cancer. Sequencing used immunoSEQ v3. Assay used: immunoSEQ multiplex PCR; TCRdb lists only in-frame clones, some missing. The sample has tens of thousands of clones, more than 60% seen once. This sample's time point: pre-treatment sample, taken before nivolumab and TIL therapy. Source: blood, taken at baseline. The receptor source for this set is a person aged 25-85 years with non-small cell lung cancer.

This clone was detected once. V gene TRBV5-6 combines with J gene TRBJ2-7; 14 bases are shared with TRBD2. Germline V gene data show CDR1 as SGHDT and CDR2 as YYEEEE. The CDR3 is 16 amino acids. V gave up 4 bases and J gave up 4 bases; unmatched junction bases: 7. The DNA of the CDR3 is TGTGCCAGCAGCCCCAGTGGGACTAGCGGGAGTTACGAGCAGTACTTC. It specifies CASSPSGTSGSYEQYF.

The gene calls are TRBV5-1 and TRBJ2-3; D uncertain. The CDR3 has 11 amino acids. Looked up from germline, CDR1 is SGHRS and CDR2 is YFSETQ. V was pared by 2 bases and J by 6 bases, with 4 bases between. CDR3 DNA: TGCGCCAGCAGCTTCCAGGATACGCAGTATTTT. This encodes CASSFQDTQYF.

The J gene is TRBJ1-5, the V gene TRBV6-1, with 8 bases lining up with TRBD1. The trim removed 6 bases at V and 2 bases at J, leaving 6 bases unmatched. The CDR3 extends over 15 amino acids. Per the germline V gene, CDR1 is MNHNS and CDR2 is SASEGT. The CDR3 is CASRQGDGRNQPQHF. DNA of the CDR3: TGTGCCAGCAGACAGGGGGATGGGCGCAATCAGCCCCAGCATTTT.

This clone was picked up a small number of times. This chain links TRBV7-9 with TRBJ1-6; no reliable D call. The CDR3 has 14 amino acids. Germline V gene data show CDR1 as SEHNR and CDR2 as FQNEAQ (reference sequence). Trimming removed 0 bases at V and 10 bases at J, with 10 bases between. The CDR3 here is CASSLALIWSPLHF. CDR3 DNA sequence: TGTGCCAGCAGCTTAGCGCTGATTTGGTCACCCCTCCACTTT.

A few counts support this clone. The chain couples TRBV19 to TRBJ1-4; D possibly corresponds to TRBD1 (5 bases). The ends were cut back, 3 bases at V and 0 bases at J, with 17 bases in the middle. This CDR3 spans 18 amino acids. CDR1 is LNHDA and CDR2 is SQIVND in the germline V gene (reference sequence). CDR3 bases: TGTGCCAGTAGTATCGATAGGACACGTCTTGCAACTAATGAAAAACTGTTTTTT. Translation gives CASSIDRTRLATNEKLFF.

This clone was counted a single time. The gene calls are TRBV7-9 and TRBJ2-3, with D possibly being TRBD2 (6 bases). Germline-derived CDR1 and CDR2 are SEHNR and FQNEAQ (reference sequence). The CDR3 sequence is 15 residues long. V was cut by 5 bases and J by 0 bases, with 12 bases left in between. CDR3 sequence (DNA): TGTGCCAGCAGCCCGGGACTTTCAAGCACAGATACGCAGTATTTT. Translating gives CASSPGLSSTDTQYF. The entire variable domain, with the rest obtained from reference TRBV7-9 and TRBJ2-3, is as follows: DTGVSQNPRHKITKRGQNVTFRCDPISEHNRLYWYRQTLGQGPEFLTYFQNEAQLEKSRLLSDRFSAERPKGSFSTLEIQRTEQGDSAMYLCASSPGLSSTDTQYFGPGTRLTVL.

V and J are TRBV6-1 and TRBJ1-5; weak D call: TRBD1 (5 bases). The CDR3 length is 15 residues. Germline assignment: CDR1 MNHNS and CDR2 SASEGT. V gave up 7 bases and J gave up 0 bases, with 13 bases separating them. DNA of the CDR3: TGTGCCAGCACTAAAGACAGCTATAGCAATCAGCCCCAGCATTTT. Encoded protein: CASTKDSYSNQPQHF.

The rearrangement joins TRBV29-1 to TRBJ1-1; possible D gene TRBD1, 5 bases. Trimming left V 7 bases short and J 2 bases short, with 17 bases between. The V gene's germline CDR1 is SQVTM and CDR2 ANQGSEA. CDR3 length equals 14 residues. The CDR3 loop is CSADETGGNTEAFF. The CDR3, as DNA: TGCAGCGCCGACGAGACTGGGGGTAACACTGAAGCTTTCTTT.

This clone was counted between two and nine times. The chain recombines TRBV11-2 with TRBJ2-7; D is unresolved. V lost 1 base and J 1 base, leaving 8 bases between the germline ends. The CDR3 has 14 amino acids. CDR1 is SGHAT, CDR2 FQNNGV, per germline. The CDR3 DNA reads as TGTGCCAGCAGCTTAGTGGGCAGTTCCTACGAGCAGTACTTC. Its protein product is CASSLVGSSYEQYF. The whole variable domain, remainder taken from reference TRBV11-2 and TRBJ2-7, is EAGVAQSPRYKIIEKRQSVAFWCNPISGHATLYWYQQILGQGPKLLIQFQNNGVVDDSQLPKDRFSAERLKGVDSTLKIQPAKLEDSAVYLCASSLVGSSYEQYFGPGTRLTVT.

The chain couples TRBV27 to TRBJ2-1; 8 nucleotides line up with TRBD2. CDR1 is MNHEY, CDR2 SMNVEV, per germline (reference sequence). The CDR3 has 15 amino acids. V lost 2 bases, J lost 1 base, and 1 base stayed unmatched. Here the CDR3 reads CASSLSGSSYNEQFF. CDR3 coding DNA: TGTGCCAGCAGTTTAAGCGGGAGTTCCTACAATGAGCAGTTCTTC.

The CDR3 sequence is CASSQVIVEKLFF. The CDR3 DNA follows: TGCGCCAGCAGCCAAGTGATAGTCGAAAAACTGTTTTTT. This rearrangement joins TRBV4-1 to TRBJ1-4; D is undetermined. Germline CDR1 MGHRA, CDR2 YSYEKL. The CDR3 extends over 13 amino acids. Trimming took off 1 base at V and 8 bases at J, with 8 bases between the two ends.

The chain joins TRBV27 to TRBJ2-5, with 12 bases identical to TRBD2. Germline CDR1 and CDR2: MNHEY and SMNVEV (reference sequence). J was trimmed by 4 bases and V by 3 bases; bases with no gene match: 6. The CDR3 extends over 16 amino acids. The CDR3 sequence: CASSFSPSGGGETQYF. CDR3 DNA sequence: TGTGCCAGCAGTTTTTCCCCTAGCGGGGGGGGAGAGACCCAGTACTTC.

CDR3 region: CASRSEQSTNQPQHF. The DNA for the CDR3 is TGTGCCAGCAGATCAGAGCAGAGTACCAATCAGCCCCAGCATTTT. The rearrangement uses TRBV28 and TRBJ1-5; no firm D call. V lost 6 bases and J lost 3, with 15 bases in between. The CDR3 is 15 amino acids. CDR1 is MDHEN and CDR2 is SYDVKM in the germline V gene.

This chain uses TRBV5-1 with TRBJ2-1, with 11 bases identical to TRBD2. The length of the CDR3 is 15 residues. Unmatched junction bases numbered 5, after V lost 0 bases and J lost 9 bases. Germline assignment: CDR1 SGHRS and CDR2 YFSETQ. In DNA, the CDR3 is TGCGCCAGCAGCTTGGAACTAGCGGGGGCCGGTGAGCAGTTCTTC. Translated: CASSLELAGAGEQFF.

The rearrangement joins TRBV19 to TRBJ1-2; D is perhaps TRBD1 (5 bases). Germline loops: CDR1 LNHDA, CDR2 SQIVND (reference sequence). The V end lost 2 bases, the J end lost 0 bases, and 10 bases lay between the germline ends. The CDR3 runs 15 residues. CDR3 DNA: TGTGCCAGTAGTATACAGCAGGGCGCTAACTATGGCTACACCTTC. This encodes CASSIQQGANYGYTF.

The chain is built from TRBV11-2 and TRBJ2-7; a weak D match, TRBD2 (5 bases). There are 13 residues in the CDR3. With 3 bases removed from V and 1 base from J, the gap between germline ends came to 7 bases. CDR1 is SGHAT and CDR2 is FQNNGV in the germline V gene. CDR3 sequence (DNA): TGTGCCAGCAGCTTCGGCGGGTCCTACGAGCAGTACTTC. This gives the protein CASSFGGSYEQYF.

This clone was picked up one time. The genes are TRBV12-2 and TRBJ2-6; no DNA check was done on the table's D call, TRBD1. TRBV12-2 is deemed a pseudogene. This CDR3 has 16 amino acids. Here the CDR3 reads CASRPTRGPGANVLTF. The CDR3, as DNA: TGTGCAAGTCGCCCTACCAGGGGGCCTGGGGCCAACGTCCTGACTTTC.

V is TRBV30 and J is TRBJ1-2; 10 bases agree with TRBD1. This CDR3 is 14 amino acids long. Germline loops: CDR1 GTSNPN, CDR2 SVGIG (reference sequence). The V and J ends lost 3 bases and 5 bases, in that order; junction bases with no gene match: 6. CDR3 in DNA: TGTGCCTGGAGCGAGGGGGGACAGGGGTATGGCTACACCTTC. Encoded protein: CAWSEGGQGYGYTF.

The chain's CDR3 is CASSLGRQASYEQYF. CDR3 nucleotides: TGTGCCAGCAGCTTAGGTAGGCAGGCATCCTACGAGCAGTACTTC. The chain links TRBV11-2 to TRBJ2-7; D ambiguous. The CDR3 is 15 residues long. V lost 1 base to trimming and J lost 1 base, with 11 bases between them. Per germline, CDR1 SGHAT and CDR2 FQNNGV. The whole variable domain, filled in from reference TRBV11-2 and TRBJ2-7, reads EAGVAQSPRYKIIEKRQSVAFWCNPISGHATLYWYQQILGQGPKLLIQFQNNGVVDDSQLPKDRFSAERLKGVDSTLKIQPAKLEDSAVYLCASSLGRQASYEQYFGPGTRLTVT.

In its sample, this clone was seen a few times. The V and J genes are TRBV11-2 and TRBJ1-2; no reliable D call. CDR1 is SGHAT, CDR2 FQNNGV, per germline. V was shortened by 4 bases and J by 3 bases, with 6 bases between the two germline ends. The CDR3 runs to 12 residues. The CDR3 bases are TGTGCCAGCAGCTCGCACGACTATGGCTACACCTTC. It encodes CASSSHDYGYTF.

The chain couples TRBV29-1 to TRBJ1-2, with D maybe TRBD1 (6 bases). Trimming removed 7 bases at V and 2 bases at J, with 14 bases between. The CDR3 totals 13 residues. Per the germline V gene, CDR1 is SQVTM and CDR2 is ANQGSEA. In nucleotides, the CDR3 is TGCAGCGCCGACGGGGGCAACAACTATGGCTACACCTTC. It translates to CSADGGNNYGYTF.

The chain combines TRBV7-6 with TRBJ1-4; D call uncertain. This CDR3 region has 15 residues. V shed 5 bases and J shed 3 bases, with 13 bases lying between them. CDR1 is SGHVS and CDR2 is FNYEAQ in the germline V gene. DNA of the CDR3: TGTGCCAGCAGCGTAGGACGCCGCTCTAATGAAAAACTGTTTTTT. Translating gives CASSVGRRSNEKLFF.

This sequence joins TRBV4-2 and TRBJ2-1; tentative D call: TRBD1 (5 bases). This CDR3 contains 17 residues. Germline CDR1 reads LGHNA; CDR2 reads YNFKEQ. V was shortened by 0 bases and J by 4 bases, with 16 bases between the two germline ends. CDR3 in amino acids: CASSQDLTATFYNEQFF. The DNA for the CDR3 is TGTGCCAGCAGCCAAGATCTGACAGCGACTTTTTACAATGAGCAGTTCTTC.

The chain recombines TRBV4-2 with TRBJ1-5, with 7 bases that match TRBD1. Germline loops: CDR1 LGHNA, CDR2 YNFKEQ. This CDR3 is 15 amino acids long. Trimming took 4 bases from V and 2 from J; bases not matched to a gene: 5. The CDR3 sequence: CASSPEGTGNQPQHF. For the CDR3, the DNA is TGTGCCAGCAGCCCCGAAGGGACAGGCAATCAGCCCCAGCATTTT.

V and J are TRBV28 and TRBJ1-2, with TRBD1 as a possible D gene (6 bases). The V and J ends lost 10 bases and 4 bases respectively, with 16 bases between them. The CDR3 spans 13 residues. In germline, CDR1 is MDHEN, CDR2 SYDVKM. The CDR3 loop is CATGESPTYGYTF. In DNA form, the CDR3 reads TGTGCCACAGGGGAGTCACCCACCTATGGCTACACCTTC.

This clone was counted once. The chain links TRBV5-1 to TRBJ2-1; 9 bases align to TRBD2. CDR1 is SGHRS and CDR2 is YFSETQ in the germline V gene. V shed 0 bases, J shed 6 bases, and the junction held 4 bases outside the gene matches. The CDR3 runs 15 residues. CDR3 nucleotides: TGCGCCAGCAGCTTGGAAGGGACTAGCCTCAATGAGCAGTTCTTC. Translated: CASSLEGTSLNEQFF.

The J gene is TRBJ1-4, the V gene TRBV5-1; 8 nucleotides agree with TRBD1. V lost 4 bases to trimming and J lost 7 bases; unmatched junction nucleotides: 9. CDR1 SGHRS and CDR2 YFSETQ come from the germline V gene. This CDR3 has 15 amino acids. CDR3 in DNA: TGCGCCAGCAGCAAGGGGGCAGGGGGCGTTGAAAAACTGTTTTTT. Translated, it gives CASSKGAGGVEKLFF.

The CDR3 DNA reads as TGCGCCAGCAGCTTGGGGGGACAGAATCAGCCCCAGCATTTT. Residues: CASSLGGQNQPQHF. The V and J genes are TRBV5-1 and TRBJ1-5, with 7 bases lining up with TRBD1. Germline V gene data show CDR1 as SGHRS and CDR2 as YFSETQ. The CDR3 has 14 residues. Trimming took 0 bases from V and 4 from J; bases not matched to a gene: 1.

This chain joins TRBV5-1 and TRBJ2-3, with D perhaps being TRBD1 or TRBD2 (5 bases each). The CDR3 is made up of 16 amino acids. Germline values: CDR1 SGHRS, CDR2 YFSETQ. V gave up 0 bases and J gave up 1 base, with 12 bases separating them. The CDR3 sequence is CASSLVGTGRTDTQYF. The CDR3 DNA is TGCGCCAGCAGCTTGGTAGGGACGGGTCGCACAGATACGCAGTATTTT.

V and J are TRBV2 and TRBJ2-3, with a weak D call TRBD2 (6 bases). Deletions cut 4 bases from V and 9 bases from J, with 14 bases between. This CDR3 has 13 residues. CDR1 and CDR2 from the germline V gene are SNHLY and FYNNEI. The CDR3 here is CASSASTSSTQYF. The CDR3 region has the DNA TGTGCCAGCAGTGCGTCTACTAGCTCCACGCAGTATTTT.